The entry below describes one T cell receptor beta chain. The antigen remains undetermined. Per germline, CDR1 SGHRS and CDR2 YFSETQ. Trimming at V came to 4 bases and at J to 5 bases, leaving 2 bases not matched to a gene. The CDR3 has 14 amino acids. This entry belongs to a study of identifying expanded T cells in peripheral blood. TCRdb keeps only in-frame clones here, not all; method: immunoSEQ multiplex PCR. The sample lists 90,000 to 95,000 clones, roughly 87% occurring once. The study's findings and limits: Technical replicates showed around 1.2 changed clones; roughly two weeks 15 to 20; four weeks 19. Two-week clone count variance significantly increased as total template count grew.

The receptor comes from a person between 18 and 75 years old in good health. This chain joins TRBV5-1 and TRBJ2-1; 11 bases are shared with TRBD2. Sequencing was done on a sample of blood. CDR3 nucleotides: TGCGCCAGCAGCCCGGGACTAGCGGACAATGAGCAGTTCTTC. It codes for CASSPGLADNEQFF.